A selection of T cell receptor beta chains follows, all from one sample in a study of T cell responses to AZD1222 COVID-19 vaccine. The protocol was immunoSEQ multiplex PCR, while the TCRdb copy is restricted to in-frame clones and leaves out a portion. The sample holds roughly 120,000 clones, 75% to 95% seen once. Sequencing was performed on peripheral blood, taken on day 0 of AZD1222 vaccination. The receptors shown here come from an adult in good health. CDR3s include the opening cysteine and the closing phenylalanine or tryptophan. A D gene is named only where the DNA matches it firmly.

d_call v_call cdr3_aa
TRBD1 TRBV19 CASSIGQGSQTRHGYTF
NA TRBV10-3 CAIGTAGNTIYF
TRBD1 TRBV10-2 CASRDRVGYQETQYF
NA TRBV5-1 CASSGSREYTDTQYF
TRBD2 TRBV7-9 CASGHGLAGVDTQYF
TRBD1 TRBV19 CASSRGGRQPQHF
NA TRBV5-1 CASSLEPQGSPPVPQFF
TRBD2 TRBV27 CASSLYGTSGRAYNEQFF
NA TRBV7-2 CASSLGRSNEQFF
NA TRBV5-4 CASSYPLGPNEQFF
TRBD2 TRBV12-3/TRBV12-4 CASRGTSSEQFF
NA TRBV6-2/TRBV6-3 CASSLMRAEAFF
TRBD1 TRBV7-8 CASSPPGQDLEQYF
TRBD1 TRBV30 CAWSNLGTGVWTAEFYEQYF
NA TRBV4-2 CASSQGAWGQPQHF
NA TRBV6-5 CASSYSGGKDSPLHF
NA TRBV27 CASSLAPWYEQYF
TRBD1 TRBV27 CASSQGVGTDTQYF
NA TRBV6-1 CASSEWGRGSTKTYEQYF
NA TRBV6-1 CASSEAGTTNAGNQPQHF
NA TRBV19 CASSIDSGANVLTF
NA TRBV10-3 CAISGTGRGETQYF
TRBD1 TRBV24-1 CATSRGPGTEAFF
NA TRBV5-5 CASSFPRLQETQYF
NA TRBV6-5 CASSSGSSGANVLTF
NA TRBV12-3/TRBV12-4 CASILKLGNTIYF
NA TRBV28 CASTIPGATEAFF
TRBD1 TRBV6-6 CASSRKGQSSGANVLTF
NA TRBV27 CASREETGNTIYF
TRBD1 TRBV20-1 CSASSGGAHQPQHF
NA TRBV19 CASSKNGLGNTDTQYF
NA TRBV2 CASKPEYDQPQHF
TRBD1 TRBV7-9 CASSRGQTGPNEKLFF
TRBD2 TRBV27 CASSPLAGGSDRGYEQYF
NA TRBV9 CASSVGSLQEGFYGYTF